This T cell receptor (beta chain) was retrieved from a study of cytomegalovirus exposure and HLA in healthy donors. Study results and caveats: A missense variant in DCLRE1C was later tied to TCR beta V- and J-gene trimming.

In regard to this clone: Its target is not known.

The CDR3 length is 15 residues. The germline CDR1 and CDR2 sequences are SGHTS and YDEGEE. J lost 6 bases, V lost 6 bases, and 7 bases had no gene match. Amplification used 60 Vbeta primers and 13 Jbeta primers. Sequencing used immunoSEQ multiplex PCR; TCRdb keeps in-frame clones, though not all of them. The sample shows 90,000 to 120,000 clones, over 65% of them seen only once. Source material: PBMCs. The origin of this receptor is a female donor in good health and CMV-seropositive. The J gene is TRBJ2-1, the V gene TRBV5-8; 12 bases match TRBD2. The CDR3 loop reads CASTLAGGLVNEQFF. CDR3 sequence (DNA): TGTGCCAGCACCCTAGCGGGGGGGCTGGTCAATGAGCAGTTCTTC.